The 7 T cell receptor beta chains listed next were all sequenced from one sample in a study of Ad26.COV2.S vaccination and SARS-CoV-2 variants. The assay was immunoSEQ multiplex PCR, and TCRdb's table has in-frame clones only and misses some. The repertoire holds 440,000 or so clones, with about nine tenths as singletons. Treatment indicated: some 19 received Ad26.COV2.S at low or high dose, single or two shots; 5 received placebo; per-sample allocation not given. Sample collection was performed on day 63 after the first vaccine or placebo injection. Sequences were derived from peripheral blood, sampled in a trial of Ad26.COV2.S vaccine versus placebo. All receptors derive from a person aged 18-65 years who received the Ad26.COV2.S COVID-19 vaccine or a placebo.

In the case of this clone: This sample includes further DNA sequences coding for the same CDR3. The chain links TRBV12-3 or TRBV12-4 to TRBJ1-5; D uncertain. The CDR3 sequence is 12 residues long. The V end was cut by 6 bases, the J end by 3 bases, with 6 bases between. CDR3 residues: CASSPYNQPQHF. The CDR3 coding sequence is TGTGCCAGCAGCCCTTACAATCAGCCCCAGCATTTT.

The chain employs TRBV25-1 and TRBJ2-3; D possibly corresponds to TRBD1 (6 bases). V was pared by 1 base and J by 5 bases, with 10 bases between. Germline V CDR1 and CDR2: MGHDK, SYGVNS. This CDR3 contains 14 residues. In nucleotides, the CDR3 is TGTGCCAGCAGTGAATGGCAGGGGAAAGATACGCAGTATTTT. This codes for CASSEWQGKDTQYF. The full variable domain, rest sourced from reference TRBV25-1 and TRBJ2-3, is EADIYQTPRYLVIGTGKKITLECSQTMGHDKMYWYQQDPGMELHLIHYSYGVNSTEKGDLSSESTVSRIRTEHFPLTLESARPSHTSQYLCASSEWQGKDTQYFGPGTRLTVL.

The J gene is TRBJ2-2, the V gene TRBV3-1 (or the pseudogene TRBV3-2), with 12 positions matching TRBD1. Losses at the gene ends were 4 bases for V and 6 bases for J; bases not matched to a gene: 6. The CDR3 is made up of 16 amino acids. The V gene's germline CDR1 is LGHDT and CDR2 YNNKEL (reference sequence). CDR3 sequence: CASSPRDRGRSGELFF. As DNA, the CDR3 is TGTGCCAGCAGCCCCCGGGACAGGGGGCGATCCGGGGAGCTGTTTTTT.

This clone was counted once. The chain has TRBV6-6 and TRBJ2-3; tentatively, D is TRBD2 (6 bases). V lost 2 bases, J lost 2 bases, and 11 bases lay in between. The germline V gene encodes CDR1 MNHNY and CDR2 SVGAGI (reference sequence). The CDR3 contains 15 residues. The CDR3 loop is CASSYSRRDTDTQYF. For the CDR3, the DNA is TGTGCCAGCAGTTACAGCCGGAGGGACACAGATACGCAGTATTTT.

The chain is built from TRBV27 and TRBJ2-7; 7 nucleotides agree with TRBD1. J was trimmed by 2 bases and V by 2 bases; bases with no gene match: 9. Germline CDR1 and CDR2: MNHEY and SMNVEV (reference sequence). The CDR3 totals 16 residues. Here the CDR3 DNA reads TGTGCCAGCAGTTTAGAGGGGGCCAGGGTGACCTACGAGCAGTACTTC. Translation gives CASSLEGARVTYEQYF.

The chain carries TRBV5-1 and TRBJ1-2; D unresolved. The CDR3 loop spans 15 amino acids. V lost 0 bases, J lost 6 bases, and 15 bases lay in between. CDR1 and CDR2 (germline): SGHRS, YFSETQ. This CDR3 reads CASSLAIEGRDGYTF. The CDR3 coding sequence is TGCGCCAGCAGCTTGGCCATAGAGGGTAGAGATGGCTACACCTTC.

The genes are TRBV5-1 and TRBJ2-6; D is ambiguous. The CDR3 is 18 residues long. Germline V gene data show CDR1 as SGHRS and CDR2 as YFSETQ. V was cut by 4 bases and J by 0 bases, with 17 bases left in between. The CDR3 loop is CASSKGDTVYSGANVLTF. The CDR3 region has the DNA TGCGCCAGCAGCAAAGGAGATACAGTTTACTCTGGGGCCAACGTCCTGACTTTC.